This T cell receptor beta chain was captured in a study of T cells in Graves' hyperthyroidism and ophthalmopathy. Study as a whole: Specimen type is peripheral blood, collected at initial diagnosis prior to any treatment. Findings and caveats of the study: The authors' 13 V-J model separated ophthalmopathy from stable hyperthyroidism.

The source material, RNA transcripts, was used to amplify TCR beta CDR3 regions. Carried out on the TCR CDR3, a first-round RT-PCR used the HTBI primer set. One entry per CDR3 protein, called by TCRdb with MiXCR from the multiplex PCR reads. The sample has 500,000 to 650,000 distinct CDR3 sequences, about a sixth seen once. This clonotype was found many times. The target antigen is unknown. The V gene's germline CDR1 is MNHEY and CDR2 SVGEGT. The CDR3 sequence is 13 residues long. Trimming cost V 5 bases and J 5 bases; bases outside gene matches: 4. Ophthalmopathy cases scored 3 or more on the Clinical Activity Score and 4 or more on NOSPECS grade, with duration below 3 months. The authors obtained PBMCs from around 11 ml of fresh peripheral blood.

V and J are TRBV6-2 or TRBV6-3 and TRBJ1-2, with 8 bases that match TRBD1. The sample was blood. The clonotype originates from a woman under 30 with Graves' ophthalmopathy. The CDR3 protein is CASSKTGEYGYTF. The CDR3 DNA reads TGTGCCAGCAGTAAGACAGGGGAGTATGGCTACACCTTC.